The following is a T cell receptor (beta chain) sequence with its context. These data belong to a study of blood T cell repertoires in COVID-19. Sequencing used immunoSEQ multiplex PCR; TCRdb keeps in-frame clones, though not all of them. This table holds approximately 31,000 clones, roughly 85% found once. Germline assignment: CDR1 SGHDT and CDR2 YYEEEE. After removal of 4 bases from V and 6 bases from J, the junction contained 20 bases not matched to a gene. The CDR3 has 18 amino acids. This clonotype originated in a woman in her sixties with active COVID-19. This sequence joins TRBV5-6 and TRBJ2-7; 9 nucleotides match TRBD2. The sample consisted of peripheral blood. The CDR3 loop is CASSLPGLAHTRGGEQYF. The CDR3 DNA sequence: TGTGCCAGCAGCCTGCCGGGACTAGCTCACACACGGGGGGGCGAGCAGTACTTC.